This entry is about one TCR beta chain. Its antigen remains unknown. The data derive from a study of T cell responses to AZD1222 COVID-19 vaccine. Measured with immunoSEQ multiplex PCR; TCRdb has only the in-frame clones, and not every one. The sample shows about 180,000 clones, approximately 94% of them seen only once. Whole-study findings and limits: Repertoires were sampled only after the peak T cell response. There were mostly white British donors and more females than males, and clonal diversity was possibly underestimated. Reportedly, nearly half the spike-specific TCRs target unmutated variant regions.

This CDR3 contains 15 residues. Germline V gene data show CDR1 as MNHNS and CDR2 as SASEGT. Trimming at V came to 1 base and at J to 11 bases, leaving 6 bases not matched to a gene. V and J are TRBV6-1 and TRBJ1-3; TRBD1 aligns across 12 bases. The sample consisted of peripheral blood, taken 28 days after the second AZD1222 dose. This receptor was taken from an adult who received the AZD1222 COVID-19 vaccine. The CDR3 sequence: CASSEEGQGARSIYF. The CDR3 DNA is TGTGCCAGCAGTGAAGAGGGACAGGGGGCGAGGTCCATATATTTT.